This T cell receptor beta chain was sequenced in a study of cytomegalovirus exposure and HLA in healthy donors. About the study: There were 88 million or so unique TCRs (from HLA-typed donors) in an early data release. Study results and limitations: TCR beta chains numbering some 150 were designated cytomegalovirus-associated. Sequences of the TCR beta chain were said to predict the HLA-A and HLA-B alleles of most subjects accurately.

The germline CDR1 and CDR2 sequences are MNHEY and SMNVEV (reference sequence). The ends were cut back, 8 bases at V and 7 bases at J, with 12 bases in the middle. This CDR3 contains 12 residues. With 60 Vbeta and 13 Jbeta primers, the PCR was carried out. TCRdb's table, derived via immunoSEQ multiplex PCR, lists solely in-frame clones and lacks some. The sample gives approximately 180,000 clones, about two thirds of which show up once; 2% to 3% is in the top ten. As concerns this clone: Its antigen is unknown.

V usage is TRBV27 and J usage is TRBJ1-5; D possibly corresponds to TRBD1 (5 bases). Sequencing was carried out using PBMCs. This clonotype was sampled from a human donor in good health. This CDR3 is CASQTGRQPQHF. CDR3 DNA sequence: TGTGCCAGCCAAACAGGTAGACAGCCCCAGCATTTT.